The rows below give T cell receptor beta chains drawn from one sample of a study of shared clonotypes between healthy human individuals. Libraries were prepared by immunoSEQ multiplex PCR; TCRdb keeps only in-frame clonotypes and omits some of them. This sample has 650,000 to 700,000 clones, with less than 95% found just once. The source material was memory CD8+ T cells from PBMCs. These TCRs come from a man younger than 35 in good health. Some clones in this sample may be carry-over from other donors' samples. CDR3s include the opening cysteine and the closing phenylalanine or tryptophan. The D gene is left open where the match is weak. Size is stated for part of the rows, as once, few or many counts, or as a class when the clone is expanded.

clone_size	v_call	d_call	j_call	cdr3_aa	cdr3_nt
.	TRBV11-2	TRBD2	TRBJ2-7	CASSLERREAAYEQYF	TGTGCCAGCAGCTTAGAGAGGCGGGAGGCAGCCTACGAGCAGTACTTC
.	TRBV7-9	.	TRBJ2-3	CASSSPGTDTQYF	TGTGCCAGCAGCTCTCCGGGCACAGATACGCAGTATTTT
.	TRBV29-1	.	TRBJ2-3	CSRSSGTDTQYF	TGCAGTCGGTCTAGCGGCACAGATACGCAGTATTTT
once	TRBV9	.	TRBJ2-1	CASSTDNEQFF	TGTGCCAGCAGCACGGACAATGAGCAGTTCTTC
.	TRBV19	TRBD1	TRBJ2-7	CASSIDVRDRGPYEQYF	TGTGCCAGTAGTATAGACGTCCGGGACAGGGGGCCCTACGAGCAGTACTTC
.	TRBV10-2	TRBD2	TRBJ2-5	CASRLAEETQYF	TGCGCCAGCCGACTAGCCGAAGAGACCCAGTACTTC
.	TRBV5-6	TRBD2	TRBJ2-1	CASSLLAGIYNEQFF	TGTGCCAGCAGCTTACTAGCGGGAATCTACAATGAGCAGTTCTTC
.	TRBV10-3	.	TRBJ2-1	CAISAPSHDNEQFF	TGTGCCATCAGTGCGCCTAGCCACGACAATGAGCAGTTCTTC
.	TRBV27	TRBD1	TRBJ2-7	CASSIRQGDGEQYF	TGTGCCAGCAGTATCCGACAGGGGGACGGTGAGCAGTACTTC
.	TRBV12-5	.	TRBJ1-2	CASGFASGDYGYTF	TGTGCTAGTGGTTTCGCAAGTGGAGACTATGGCTACACCTTC
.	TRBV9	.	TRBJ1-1	CASSVGPNTEAFF	TGTGCCAGCAGCGTAGGCCCGAACACTGAAGCTTTCTTT
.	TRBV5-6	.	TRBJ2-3	CASSVGPRGDTDTQYF	TGTGCCAGCAGCGTGGGGCCTAGGGGAGACACAGATACGCAGTATTTT
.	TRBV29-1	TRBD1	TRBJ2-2	CSVPGQGVAFGELFF	TGCAGCGTACCGGGACAGGGGGTTGCGTTCGGGGAGCTGTTTTTT
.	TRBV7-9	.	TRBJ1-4	CASGGRNEKLFF	TGTGCCTCTGGGGGGAGAAATGAAAAACTGTTTTTT
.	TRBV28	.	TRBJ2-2	CASSFFPRDLFAGELFF	TGTGCCAGCAGTTTTTTCCCCCGGGATTTATTTGCCGGGGAGCTGTTTTTT
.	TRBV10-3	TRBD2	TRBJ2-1	CATGGGISFDEQFF	TGTGCCACGGGAGGGGGTATCTCATTCGATGAGCAGTTCTTC
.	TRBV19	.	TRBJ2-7	CASSIGTGTYEQYF	TGTGCCAGTAGTATAGGCACAGGAACCTACGAGCAGTACTTC
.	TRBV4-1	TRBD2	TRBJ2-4	CASSQDRLARNIQYF	TGCGCCAGCAGCCAAGACCGACTAGCGAGAAACATTCAGTACTTC
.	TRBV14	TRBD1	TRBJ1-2	CASAADRGTNYGYTF	TGTGCCAGCGCGGCCGACAGGGGGACTAACTATGGCTACACCTTC
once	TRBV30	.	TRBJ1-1	CAWSVPGTEAFF	TGTGCCTGGAGTGTACCGGGGACTGAAGCTTTCTTT
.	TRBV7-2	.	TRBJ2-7	CASRPRGKDEQYF	TGTGCCAGCAGGCCCCGGGGGAAGGACGAGCAGTACTTC
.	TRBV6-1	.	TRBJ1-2	CASSDLEEAAWRGYTF	TGTGCCAGCAGTGATCTTGAGGAGGCGGCTTGGAGGGGCTACACCTTC
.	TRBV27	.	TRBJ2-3	CASSLTGTSSTDTQYF	TGTGCCAGCAGTCTAACAGGGACTTCTAGCACAGATACGCAGTATTTT
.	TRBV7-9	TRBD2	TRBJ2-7	CASSPPGGAEQYF	TGTGCCAGCAGCCCTCCGGGAGGGGCCGAGCAGTACTTC
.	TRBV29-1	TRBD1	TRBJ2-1	CSAGQGSNEQFF	TGCAGCGCTGGACAGGGAAGCAATGAGCAGTTCTTC
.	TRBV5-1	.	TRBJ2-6	CASKQGVSPGANVLTF	TGCGCCAGCAAACAGGGCGTATCGCCTGGGGCCAACGTCCTGACTTTC
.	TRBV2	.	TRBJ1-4	CASSPPDRDEKLFF	TGTGCCAGCAGCCCGCCGGACAGAGATGAAAAACTGTTTTTT
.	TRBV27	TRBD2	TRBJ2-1	CASSWRTSGVSSYNEQFF	TGTGCCAGCAGTTGGAGGACTAGCGGGGTGAGCTCCTACAATGAGCAGTTCTTC
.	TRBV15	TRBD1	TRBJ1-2	CATSSKGQLLGGYTF	TGTGCCACCAGCAGTAAGGGACAGCTACTAGGGGGCTACACCTTC